This is a list of T cell receptor beta chains from one sample in a study of T cell responses to AZD1222 COVID-19 vaccine. The repertoire was sequenced with immunoSEQ multiplex PCR; TCRdb's copy has only in-frame clones and lacks some. The data show some 140,000 clones, with 80% to 95% seen just once and just over 3% held by the top ten. Sequenced here: peripheral blood, sampled on day 0 of AZD1222 vaccination. These receptors came from an adult in good health. Each CDR3 is given with its conserved first and last residue. A D gene is named only where the DNA matches it firmly. Only some rows state a clone size, as once, few, many or a class for expanded clones.

V	J	D	size	DNA	CDR3
TRBV4-2	TRBJ2-3	NA	NA	TGTGCCAGCAGCCAAGGAAACGGAGATACGCAGTATTTT	CASSQGNGDTQYF
TRBV6-1	TRBJ2-7	NA	NA	TGTGCCAGCAGTGAACAGGGATTGTACGAGCAGTACTTC	CASSEQGLYEQYF
TRBV6-5	TRBJ1-4	NA	NA	TGTGCCAGCAAGGGGGGGACTACTAATGAAAAACTGTTTTTT	CASKGGTTNEKLFF
TRBV28	TRBJ1-1	NA	NA	TGTGCCAGCAGTTTATCTACGAACACTGAAGCTTTCTTT	CASSLSTNTEAFF
TRBV11-2	TRBJ2-7	NA	NA	TGTGCCAGCAGCTTAGGGACTGCGTTTTACGAGCAGTACTTC	CASSLGTAFYEQYF
TRBV3-1/TRBV3-2	TRBJ2-5	TRBD1	NA	TGTGCCAGCAGCCCTGGGACAGGGTACCAAGAGACCCAGTACTTC	CASSPGTGYQETQYF
TRBV5-1	TRBJ2-1	TRBD2	NA	TGCGCCAGCAGCTTAACAGCGGGAGGGCCTTTATACAATGAGCAGTTCTTC	CASSLTAGGPLYNEQFF
TRBV28	TRBJ1-5	NA	NA	TGTGCCAGCAGAATTGGACCTCCCCACCGGGATCAGCCCCAGCATTTT	CASRIGPPHRDQPQHF
TRBV4-1	TRBJ2-7	NA	NA	TGCGCCAGCAGCCAAGAGGGCGCGGGGACTGCCTACGAGCAGTACTTC	CASSQEGAGTAYEQYF
TRBV29-1	TRBJ1-1	TRBD1	NA	TGCAGCGTTGGGACAGGGTACGGGAACACTGAAGCTTTCTTT	CSVGTGYGNTEAFF
TRBV4-1	TRBJ1-2	TRBD1	NA	TGCGCCAGCAGCCGAATCCTCGTGGGACAGGGGCTTGGCGGCTACACCTTC	CASSRILVGQGLGGYTF
TRBV11-2	TRBJ1-1	TRBD1	NA	TGTGCCAGCAGTTGGGGACAGGGGAGACTTGAAGCTTTCTTT	CASSWGQGRLEAFF
TRBV4-3	TRBJ2-1	TRBD2	NA	TGCGCCAGCAGCAACGTGCTAGCGGGAGCTTTCAATGAGCAGTTCTTC	CASSNVLAGAFNEQFF
TRBV19	TRBJ1-5	NA	NA	TGTGCCAGTAGTATGGGGCAGGGGACAAGGGGCAATCAGCCCCAGCATTTT	CASSMGQGTRGNQPQHF
TRBV11-2	TRBJ1-6	NA	NA	TGTGCCAGCAGCTTCGGACAGTATAATTCACCCCTCCACTTT	CASSFGQYNSPLHF
TRBV27	TRBJ2-1	TRBD2	once	TGTGCCAGCAGCCCCGAAGTGAGCGGGAGGAAGAATGAGCAGTTCTTC	CASSPEVSGRKNEQFF
TRBV6-6	TRBJ1-2	NA	NA	TGTGCCAGCAGTCCTGGCGATCTATATGGCTACACCTTC	CASSPGDLYGYTF
TRBV4-1	TRBJ1-5	TRBD1	NA	TGCGCCAGCAGCCAAGGACCGACAGGGGCCCAGGCCCATCAGCCCCAGCATTTT	CASSQGPTGAQAHQPQHF
TRBV6-1	TRBJ2-7	NA	NA	TGTGCCAGCAGTCAAGAGGGCGAGCAGTACTTC	CASSQEGEQYF
TRBV11-3	TRBJ2-3	NA	NA	TGTGCCAGCAGCTTAGGGAGCGCAGATACGCAGTATTTT	CASSLGSADTQYF
TRBV3-1/TRBV3-2	TRBJ2-1	TRBD2	NA	TGTGCCAGCAGCTTCCGAACTAGCGGGACTCACAATGAGCAGTTCTTC	CASSFRTSGTHNEQFF
TRBV2	TRBJ2-1	NA	NA	TGTGCCAGTATGGGGTTTATAGGAGACCCCAATGAGCAGTTCTTC	CASMGFIGDPNEQFF
TRBV6-1	TRBJ2-3	NA	few	TGTGCCAGCAGTGAATCCACAGGTGGCGCAGATACGCAGTATTTT	CASSESTGGADTQYF
TRBV7-3	TRBJ2-3	TRBD2	NA	TGTGCCAGCAGCTTATGGCTAGCGGGGGCCCCCGGGGCGCAGTATTTT	CASSLWLAGAPGAQYF
TRBV10-1	TRBJ2-3	TRBD2	NA	TGCGCCAGCAATCCCGGGACTAGCGGCGGCACAGATACGCAGTATTTT	CASNPGTSGGTDTQYF
TRBV14	TRBJ2-1	TRBD2	once	TGTGCCAGCAGCCAGTTTGTCGGACTAGCGGCCTACAATGAGCAGTTCTTC	CASSQFVGLAAYNEQFF
TRBV7-2	TRBJ1-6	NA	NA	TGTGCCAGCAGCTTAGGGGCGGACAATTCACCCCTCCACTTT	CASSLGADNSPLHF
TRBV30	TRBJ2-7	TRBD1	NA	TGTGCCTGGGTGACAGGGTACGAGCAGTACTTC	CAWVTGYEQYF
TRBV4-2	TRBJ2-5	NA	NA	TGTGCCAGCAGCCCTTGGGTCTTTGACGTAGAGACCCAGTACTTC	CASSPWVFDVETQYF
TRBV30	TRBJ1-6	TRBD1	NA	TGTGCCTGGAGCGCCGCCGGGACAGGGGGCTACTATAATTCACCCCTCCACTTT	CAWSAAGTGGYYNSPLHF
TRBV30	TRBJ1-2	NA	NA	TGTGCCTGGAGGGGGGGGACACCCGGGAACTATGGCTACACCTTC	CAWRGGTPGNYGYTF
TRBV7-9	TRBJ1-2	NA	NA	TGTGCCAGCAGCTTACCCTCCCCGTTTAACTATGGCTACACCTTC	CASSLPSPFNYGYTF
TRBV11-3	TRBJ2-3	NA	NA	TGTGCCAGCAGCTCGACCCCCGCGGGGCCGAGTACGCAGTATTTT	CASSSTPAGPSTQYF
TRBV2	TRBJ1-1	NA	NA	TGTGCCAGCAGTGAGGCAGGGGCGCTGGACACTGAAGCTTTCTTT	CASSEAGALDTEAFF
TRBV18	TRBJ2-3	TRBD1	NA	TGTGCCAGCTCACAGGGGACAGGGGTAATTGATGGTACGCAGTATTTT	CASSQGTGVIDGTQYF
TRBV24-1	TRBJ2-5	TRBD1	NA	TGTGCCACCAGTGACCCCATGGACAGGGTAGAGACCCAGTACTTC	CATSDPMDRVETQYF
TRBV5-5	TRBJ1-1	NA	NA	TGTGCCAGCAGCTGGACAGTTATGAACACTGAAGCTTTCTTT	CASSWTVMNTEAFF
TRBV24-1	TRBJ2-1	TRBD2	few	TGTGCCACCAGTGATTCCTTGGGAAGCGGGAGGCCCTACAATGAGCAGTTCTTC	CATSDSLGSGRPYNEQFF
TRBV28	TRBJ1-5	NA	NA	TGTGCCAGCAGTTTAACGTCAGGGCCCCAGCATTTT	CASSLTSGPQHF
TRBV9	TRBJ1-4	TRBD1	NA	TGTGCCAGCAGCGTAGGGGGTGGACAGGGGTATGAAAAACTGTTTTTT	CASSVGGGQGYEKLFF
TRBV3-1/TRBV3-2	TRBJ1-1	TRBD1	NA	TGTGCCAGCAGCCATCGAGACAGGGACACTGAAGCTTTCTTT	CASSHRDRDTEAFF
TRBV27	TRBJ1-5	TRBD1	NA	TGTGCCAGCAGTTTATCCAGGGGGCATCAGCCCCAGCATTTT	CASSLSRGHQPQHF
TRBV24-1	TRBJ1-5	TRBD1	NA	TGTGCCACCAGTGATGGAAGGACAGGGGGTATGAGCAATCAGCCCCAGCATTTT	CATSDGRTGGMSNQPQHF
TRBV9	TRBJ2-7	TRBD2	NA	TGTGCCAGCAGCGTAGGGTGGGAGGGCCTCTACGAGCAGTACTTC	CASSVGWEGLYEQYF
TRBV11-2	TRBJ1-2	NA	NA	TGTGCCAGCAGCTTAGCCAGGGATAACTATGGCTACACCTTC	CASSLARDNYGYTF
TRBV7-2	TRBJ2-2	TRBD2	NA	TGTGCCAGCAGCCAACCACCGAGCGGGAGGCCCACCTGGGAGCTGTTTTTT	CASSQPPSGRPTWELFF
TRBV12-5	TRBJ2-7	NA	NA	TGTGCTAGTGGTTTGGGAGATCCTCACCCCTACGAGCAGTACTTC	CASGLGDPHPYEQYF
TRBV2	TRBJ2-3	TRBD1	few	TGTGCCAGCAGTGAGACCCAGGGGGCGTCCGATACGCAGTATTTT	CASSETQGASDTQYF
TRBV19	TRBJ1-1	NA	NA	TGTGCCAGTAGTATCCCAGGACCGAACACTGAAGCTTTCTTT	CASSIPGPNTEAFF